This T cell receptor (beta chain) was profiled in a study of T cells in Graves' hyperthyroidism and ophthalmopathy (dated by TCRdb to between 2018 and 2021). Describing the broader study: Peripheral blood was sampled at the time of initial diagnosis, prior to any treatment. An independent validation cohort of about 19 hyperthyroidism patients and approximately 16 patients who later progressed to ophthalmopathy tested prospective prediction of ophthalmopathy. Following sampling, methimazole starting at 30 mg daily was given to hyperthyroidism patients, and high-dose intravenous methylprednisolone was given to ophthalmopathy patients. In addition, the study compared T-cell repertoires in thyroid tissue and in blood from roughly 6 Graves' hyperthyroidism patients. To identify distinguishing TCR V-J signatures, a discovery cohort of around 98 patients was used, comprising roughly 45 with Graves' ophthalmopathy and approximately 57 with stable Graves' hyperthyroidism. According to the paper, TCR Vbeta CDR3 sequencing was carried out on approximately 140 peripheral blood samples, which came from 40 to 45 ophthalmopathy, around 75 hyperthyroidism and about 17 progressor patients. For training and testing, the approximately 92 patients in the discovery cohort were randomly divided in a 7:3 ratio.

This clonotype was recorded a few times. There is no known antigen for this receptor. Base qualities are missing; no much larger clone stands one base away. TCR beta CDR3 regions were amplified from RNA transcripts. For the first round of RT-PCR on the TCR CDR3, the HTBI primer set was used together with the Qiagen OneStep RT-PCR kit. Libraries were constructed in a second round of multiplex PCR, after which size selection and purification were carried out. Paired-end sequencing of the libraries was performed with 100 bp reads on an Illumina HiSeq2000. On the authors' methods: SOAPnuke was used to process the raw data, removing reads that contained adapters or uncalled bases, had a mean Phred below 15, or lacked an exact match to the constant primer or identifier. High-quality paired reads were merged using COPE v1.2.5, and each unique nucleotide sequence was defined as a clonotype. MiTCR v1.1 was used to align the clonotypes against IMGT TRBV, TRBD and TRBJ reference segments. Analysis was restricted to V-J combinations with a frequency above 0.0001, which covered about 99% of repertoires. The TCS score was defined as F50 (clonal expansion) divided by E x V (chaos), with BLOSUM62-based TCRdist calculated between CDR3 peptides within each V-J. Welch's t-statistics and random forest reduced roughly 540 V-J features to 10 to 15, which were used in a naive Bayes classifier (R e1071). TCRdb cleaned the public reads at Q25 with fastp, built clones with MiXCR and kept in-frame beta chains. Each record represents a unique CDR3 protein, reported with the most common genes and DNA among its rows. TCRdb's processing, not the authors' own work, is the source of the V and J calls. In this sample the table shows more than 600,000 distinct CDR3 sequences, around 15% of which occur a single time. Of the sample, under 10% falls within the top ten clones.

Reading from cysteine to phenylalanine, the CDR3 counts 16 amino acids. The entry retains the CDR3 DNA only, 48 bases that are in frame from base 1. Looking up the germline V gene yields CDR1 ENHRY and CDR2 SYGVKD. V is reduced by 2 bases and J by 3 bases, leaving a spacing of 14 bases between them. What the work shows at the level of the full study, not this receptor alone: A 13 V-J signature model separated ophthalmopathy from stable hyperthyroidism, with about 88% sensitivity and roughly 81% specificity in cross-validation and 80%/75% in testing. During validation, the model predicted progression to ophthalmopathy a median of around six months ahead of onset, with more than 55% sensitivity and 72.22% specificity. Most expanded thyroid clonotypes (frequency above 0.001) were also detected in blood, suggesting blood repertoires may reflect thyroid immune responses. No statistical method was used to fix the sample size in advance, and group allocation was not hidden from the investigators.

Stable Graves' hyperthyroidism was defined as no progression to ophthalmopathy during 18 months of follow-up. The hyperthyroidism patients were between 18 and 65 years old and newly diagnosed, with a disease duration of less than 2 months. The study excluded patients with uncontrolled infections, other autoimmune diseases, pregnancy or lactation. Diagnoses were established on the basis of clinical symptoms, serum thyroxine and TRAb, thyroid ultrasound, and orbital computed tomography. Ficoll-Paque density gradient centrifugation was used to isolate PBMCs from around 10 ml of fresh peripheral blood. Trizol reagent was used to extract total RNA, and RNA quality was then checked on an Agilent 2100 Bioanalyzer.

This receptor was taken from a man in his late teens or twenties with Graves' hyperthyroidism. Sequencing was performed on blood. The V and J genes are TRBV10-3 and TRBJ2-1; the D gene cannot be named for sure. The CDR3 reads CAISEPDGRNYNEQFF. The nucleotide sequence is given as TGTGCCATCAGTGAGCCGGACGGGCGGAACTACAATGAGCAGTTCTTC.